Listed here are 5 T cell receptor beta chains from one sample, sequenced in a study of patients and donors after allogeneic stem cell transplantation. Via MiXCR, TCRdb re-called the RT-PCR reads, giving one row per CDR3 protein. The table lists roughly 880,000 distinct CDR3 sequences, roughly 18% of them singletons, with 5.5% to 6.5% in the top ten. Sequenced sample: blood, either unsorted or a sorted T cell fraction (not recorded which). Receptors originate from a human donor who was either an allogeneic HSCT recipient or a stem cell or donor lymphocyte infusion donor (not recorded which). It is not recorded whose cells these are; they may come from a transplant donor.

J is TRBJ2-7 and V is TRBV12-3 or TRBV12-4, with 11 bases aligning to TRBD2. This CDR3 contains 16 residues. J lost 0 bases, V lost 5 bases, and 6 bases had no gene match. The CDR3 protein is CASSPIAGGISYEQYF. For the CDR3, the DNA is TGTGCCAGCAGTCCCATAGCGGGGGGGATCTCCTACGAGCAGTACTTC.

V usage is TRBV11-2 and J usage is TRBJ2-3, with TRBD1 matching 9 bases. Germline CDR1 reads SGHAT; CDR2 reads FQNNGV. CDR3 length: 17 residues. V shed 5 bases and J 4 bases; nucleotides not matched to a gene: 13. The CDR3 here is CASSPRPGQGSADTQYF. The CDR3 nucleotides are TGTGCCAGCAGCCCACGCCCTGGACAGGGGAGCGCAGATACGCAGTATTTT.

This clonotype was observed a few times. V and J are TRBV20-1 and TRBJ1-5; 9 nucleotides match TRBD1. J lost 4 bases, V lost 5 bases, and 9 bases had no gene match. The CDR3 consists of 15 residues. Germline V gene lookup returns CDR1 DFQATT and CDR2 SNEGSKA (reference sequence). In nucleotides, the CDR3 is TGCAGTGCTGTGCATGGACAGGGGAGGAATCAGCCCCAGCATTTT. It specifies CSAVHGQGRNQPQHF.

CDR3 DNA sequence: TGCGCCAGCAGCCAAGAAGGAGGGGGCGTCGAAAAACTGTTTTTT. This sequence encodes CASSQEGGGVEKLFF. V usage is TRBV4-3 and J usage is TRBJ1-4; 7 nucleotides agree with TRBD1. Germline V CDR1 and CDR2: LGHNA, YSLEER. Trimming cost V 0 bases and J 8 bases; bases outside gene matches: 6. The CDR3 length is 15 residues.

This clonotype has more than one count but fewer than ten. The V and J genes are TRBV2 and TRBJ2-2; D gene ambiguous. Looked up from germline, CDR1 is SNHLY and CDR2 is FYNNEI. The V gene lost 6 bases and the J gene lost 7 bases, with 18 bases spanning the gap. CDR3 length equals 15 residues. The CDR3 bases are TGTGCCAGCAGGACCGCCTCTCGTGGTATCGGGGAGCTGTTTTTT. It specifies CASRTASRGIGELFF.